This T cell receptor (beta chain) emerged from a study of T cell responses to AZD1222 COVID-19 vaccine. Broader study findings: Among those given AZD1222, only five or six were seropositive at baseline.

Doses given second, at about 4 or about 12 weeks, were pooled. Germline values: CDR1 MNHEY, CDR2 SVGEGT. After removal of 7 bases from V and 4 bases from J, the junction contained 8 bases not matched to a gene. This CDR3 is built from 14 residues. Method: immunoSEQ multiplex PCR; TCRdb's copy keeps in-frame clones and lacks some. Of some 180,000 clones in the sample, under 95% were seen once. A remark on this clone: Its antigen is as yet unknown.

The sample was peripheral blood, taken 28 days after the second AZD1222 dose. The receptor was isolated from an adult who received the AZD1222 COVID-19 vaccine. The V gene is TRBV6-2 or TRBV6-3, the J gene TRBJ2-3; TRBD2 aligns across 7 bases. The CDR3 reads CASTPRAGADTQYF. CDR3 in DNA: TGTGCCAGCACCCCGAGGGCGGGGGCAGATACGCAGTATTTT.